This T cell receptor beta chain was obtained from a study of T cell responses to AZD1222 COVID-19 vaccine. Study-level findings and limits: Researchers took repertoire samples only after the peak T cell response had come. Targets within unmutated variant regions were reportedly found for nearly half of spike-specific TCRs. Recipients of two AZD1222 doses showed rising Spike-specific TCR breadth and depth. Donors, mostly white British, included more females; clonal diversity was possibly underestimated.

Comments on this clone: Its antigen is not identified.

The assay was immunoSEQ multiplex PCR, and TCRdb's table has in-frame clones only and misses some. The sample lists 130,000 or so clones; more than 85% were seen once. The starting material was peripheral blood, obtained 28 days after the second AZD1222 dose. This sequence was found in an adult who received the AZD1222 COVID-19 vaccine.

CDR3 sequence reads: CATAPRTANSGNTIYF. In nucleotides, the CDR3 is TGTGCCACCGCACCTCGAACCGCTAATTCTGGAAACACCATATATTTT. V gene TRBV7-9 combines with J gene TRBJ1-3, with D hard to call. Trimming removed 10 bases from V and 1 base from J, with 20 bases in between. The CDR3 runs 16 residues. Germline loops: CDR1 SEHNR, CDR2 FQNEAQ (reference sequence).